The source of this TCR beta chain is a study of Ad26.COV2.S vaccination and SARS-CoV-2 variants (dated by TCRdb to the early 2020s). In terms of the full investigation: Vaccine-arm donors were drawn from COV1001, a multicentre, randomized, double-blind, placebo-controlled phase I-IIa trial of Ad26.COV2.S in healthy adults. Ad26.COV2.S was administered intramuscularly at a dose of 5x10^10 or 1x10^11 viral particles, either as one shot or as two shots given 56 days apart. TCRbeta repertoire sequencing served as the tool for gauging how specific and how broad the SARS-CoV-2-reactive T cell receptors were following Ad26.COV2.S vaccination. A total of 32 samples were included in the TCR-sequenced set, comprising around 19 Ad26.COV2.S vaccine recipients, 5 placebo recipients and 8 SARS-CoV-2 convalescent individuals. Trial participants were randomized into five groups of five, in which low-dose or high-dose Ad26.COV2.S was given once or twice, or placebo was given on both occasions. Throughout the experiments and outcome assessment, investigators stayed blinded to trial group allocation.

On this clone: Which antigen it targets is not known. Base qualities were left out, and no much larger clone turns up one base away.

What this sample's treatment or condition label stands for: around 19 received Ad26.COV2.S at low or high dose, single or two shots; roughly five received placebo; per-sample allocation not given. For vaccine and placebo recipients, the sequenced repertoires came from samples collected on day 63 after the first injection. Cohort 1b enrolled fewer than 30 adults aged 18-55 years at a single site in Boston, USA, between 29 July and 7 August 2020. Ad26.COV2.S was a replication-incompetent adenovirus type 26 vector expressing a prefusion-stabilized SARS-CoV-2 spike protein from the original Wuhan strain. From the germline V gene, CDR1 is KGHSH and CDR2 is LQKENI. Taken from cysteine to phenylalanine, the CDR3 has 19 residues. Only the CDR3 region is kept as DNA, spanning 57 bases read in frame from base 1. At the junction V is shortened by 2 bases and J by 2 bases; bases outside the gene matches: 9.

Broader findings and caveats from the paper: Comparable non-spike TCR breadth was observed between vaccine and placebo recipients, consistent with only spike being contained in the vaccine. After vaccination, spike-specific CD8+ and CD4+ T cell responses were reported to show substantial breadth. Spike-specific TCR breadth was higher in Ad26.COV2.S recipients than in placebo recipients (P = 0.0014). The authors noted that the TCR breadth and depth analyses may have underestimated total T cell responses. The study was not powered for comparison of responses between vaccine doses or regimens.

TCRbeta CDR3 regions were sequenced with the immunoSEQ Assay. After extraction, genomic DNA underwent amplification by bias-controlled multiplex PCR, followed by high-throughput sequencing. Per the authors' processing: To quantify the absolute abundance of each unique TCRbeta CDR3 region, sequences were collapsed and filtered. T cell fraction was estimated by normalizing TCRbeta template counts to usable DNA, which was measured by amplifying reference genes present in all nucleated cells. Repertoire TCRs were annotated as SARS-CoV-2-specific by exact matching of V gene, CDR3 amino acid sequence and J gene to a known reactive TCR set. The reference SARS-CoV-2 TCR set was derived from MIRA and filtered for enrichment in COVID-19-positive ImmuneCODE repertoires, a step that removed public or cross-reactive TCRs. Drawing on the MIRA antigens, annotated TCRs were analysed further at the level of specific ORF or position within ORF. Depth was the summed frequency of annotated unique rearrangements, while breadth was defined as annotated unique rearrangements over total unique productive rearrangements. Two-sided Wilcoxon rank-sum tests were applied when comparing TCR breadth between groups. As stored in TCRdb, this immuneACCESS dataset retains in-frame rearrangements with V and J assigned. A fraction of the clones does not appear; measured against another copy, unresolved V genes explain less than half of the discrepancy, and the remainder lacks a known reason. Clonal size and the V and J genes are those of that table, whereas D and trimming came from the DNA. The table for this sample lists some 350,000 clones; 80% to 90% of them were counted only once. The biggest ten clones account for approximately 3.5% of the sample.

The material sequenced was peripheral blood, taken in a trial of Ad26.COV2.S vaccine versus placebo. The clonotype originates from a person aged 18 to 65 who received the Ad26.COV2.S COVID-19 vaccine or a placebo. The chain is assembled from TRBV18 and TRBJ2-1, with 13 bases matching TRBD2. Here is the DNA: TGTGCCAGCTCACCATTGGGAGCACTAGCGGGGGGGCCCTACAATGAGCAGTTCTTC. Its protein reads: CASSPLGALAGGPYNEQFF.